This TCR beta chain was documented in a study of human T cells and chemical hapten exposure. The library labeled individual cDNA molecules by adding unique molecular identifiers to them. TCRdb reanalysed the RACE reads using MiXCR and keeps one entry per CDR3 protein. This table has a few hundred thousand distinct CDR3 sequences, about 6% appearing once. Broader study findings: PT1 expanded TCR numbers rose with patch test score.

Note on this clonotype: Its specificity is not known.

The J segment lost 7 bases and the V segment lost 0 bases, leaving 18 bases of the junction unmatched. Per germline, CDR1 LGHNA and CDR2 YSLEER. This CDR3 comprises 20 residues. Time point indicated: patch test 2, 6 weeks after DPC sensitization. Treatment denoted: therapeutic diphenylcyclopropenone sensitization with weekly scalp DPC. Unfractionated whole blood yielded the extracted total RNA. V is TRBV4-3 and J is TRBJ2-1, with 10 positions matching TRBD2. Sequences were derived from whole blood, sampled in connection with sensitization to the hapten diphenylcyclopropenone (DPC). The sequence was obtained from a woman aged 18-35 years with alopecia areata. Some clones in this sample may be carry-over from other donors' samples. Here the CDR3 DNA reads TGCGCCAGCAGCCAAGATAGTTCGCTAGCGGGGGCCTCGGAAGAGAATGAGCAGTTCTTC. Translated: CASSQDSSLAGASEENEQFF.